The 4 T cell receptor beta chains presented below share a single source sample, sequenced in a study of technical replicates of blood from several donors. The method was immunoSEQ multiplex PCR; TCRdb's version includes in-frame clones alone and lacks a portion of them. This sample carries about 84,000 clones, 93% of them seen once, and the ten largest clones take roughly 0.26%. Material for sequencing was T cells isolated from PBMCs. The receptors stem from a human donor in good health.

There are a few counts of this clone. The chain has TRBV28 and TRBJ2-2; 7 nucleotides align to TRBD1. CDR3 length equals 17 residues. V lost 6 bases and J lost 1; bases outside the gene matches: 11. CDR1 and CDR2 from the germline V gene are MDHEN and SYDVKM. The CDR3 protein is CASSSLMRTGNTGELFF. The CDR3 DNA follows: TGTGCCAGCAGCTCTCTAATGCGGACAGGGAACACCGGGGAGCTGTTTTTT.

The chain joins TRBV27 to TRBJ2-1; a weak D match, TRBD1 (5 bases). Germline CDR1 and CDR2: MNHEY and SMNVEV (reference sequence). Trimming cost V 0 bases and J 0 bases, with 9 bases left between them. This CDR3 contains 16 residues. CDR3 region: CASSLSPQGSYNEQFF. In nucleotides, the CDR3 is TGTGCCAGCAGTTTATCGCCTCAGGGCTCCTACAATGAGCAGTTCTTC.

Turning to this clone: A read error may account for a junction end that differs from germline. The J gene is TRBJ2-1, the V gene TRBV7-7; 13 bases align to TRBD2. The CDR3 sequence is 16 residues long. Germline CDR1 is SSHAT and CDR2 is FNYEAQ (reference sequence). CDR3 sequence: CASSPGLAGRLDEQFF. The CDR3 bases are TGTGCTAGCAGCCCGGGACTAGCGGGAAGATTGGATGAGCAGTTCTTC.

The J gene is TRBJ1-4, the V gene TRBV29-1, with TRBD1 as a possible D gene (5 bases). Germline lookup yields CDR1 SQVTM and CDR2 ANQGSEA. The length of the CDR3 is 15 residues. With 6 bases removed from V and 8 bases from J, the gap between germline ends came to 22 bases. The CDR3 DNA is TGCAGCGTCATGCTCCGACGGGGGTCGGGCGAAAAACTGTTTTTT. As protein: CSVMLRRGSGEKLFF.